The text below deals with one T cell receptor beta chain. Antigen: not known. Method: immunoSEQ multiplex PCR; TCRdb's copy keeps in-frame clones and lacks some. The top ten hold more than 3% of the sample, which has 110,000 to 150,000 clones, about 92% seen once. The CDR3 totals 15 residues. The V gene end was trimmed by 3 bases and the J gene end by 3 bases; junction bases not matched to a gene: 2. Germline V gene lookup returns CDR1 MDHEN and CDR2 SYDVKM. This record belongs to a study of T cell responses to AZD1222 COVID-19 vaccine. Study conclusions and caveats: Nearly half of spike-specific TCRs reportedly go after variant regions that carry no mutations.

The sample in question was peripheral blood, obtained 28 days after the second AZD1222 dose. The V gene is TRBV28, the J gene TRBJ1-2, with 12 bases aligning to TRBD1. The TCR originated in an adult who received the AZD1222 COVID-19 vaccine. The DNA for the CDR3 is TGTGCCAGCAGTTTTGGGGACAGGGGGCACTATGGCTACACCTTC. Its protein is CASSFGDRGHYGYTF.